This T cell receptor beta chain was sequenced for a study of T-cell memory formation after mild COVID-19. A 5'RACE reaction primed in the constant segment made cDNA libraries of TCR alpha and TCR beta, and these carried sample barcodes and UMIs. TCRdb re-analysed the 5' RACE reads in MiXCR, keeping a single row per CDR3 protein. The sample lists hundreds of thousands of distinct CDR3 sequences, around 8% occurring once. The germline CDR1 and CDR2 sequences are SNHLY and FYNNEI. This CDR3 comprises 12 residues. V dropped 7 bases and J dropped 8; count of bases not matched to a gene: 3. The sequenced sample consisted of PBMCs or a T cell subset sorted from them (not recorded which). The J gene is TRBJ1-4, the V gene TRBV2, with 8 bases that match TRBD1. The clonotype was recovered from a man aged 18 to 35 who had mild COVID-19 (a few samples of this study predate the infection). Cell type and time point are not known. The CDR3 nucleotides read TGTGCCAGCAATGACAGGGGAGAAAAACTGTTTTTT. This codes for CASNDRGEKLFF.